What follows are 15 T cell receptor beta chains derived from one specimen sequenced in a study of T cell responses to AZD1222 COVID-19 vaccine. The repertoire was sequenced with immunoSEQ multiplex PCR; TCRdb's copy has only in-frame clones and lacks some. The repertoire holds about 160,000 clones, with over 80% as singletons. Sequencing was performed on peripheral blood, taken 28 days after the second AZD1222 dose. The receptor set was obtained from an adult who received the AZD1222 COVID-19 vaccine.

This chain uses TRBV19 with TRBJ1-3; 12 bases are a match to TRBD1. The CDR3 has 16 amino acids. The junction had 3 bases not matched to a gene; V was cut back by 2 bases and J by 4 bases. Germline V CDR1 and CDR2: LNHDA, SQIVND (reference sequence). CDR3 region: CASSIHGTGGGNTIYF. CDR3 in DNA: TGTGCCAGTAGTATACACGGGACAGGGGGCGGAAACACCATATATTTT.

The V call is TRBV6-5, the J call TRBJ1-1; 7 bases map to TRBD1. V shed 8 bases and J 4 bases; nucleotides not matched to a gene: 4. The germline CDR1 and CDR2 sequences are MNHEY and SVGAGI. This CDR3 has 12 amino acids. The CDR3 DNA is TGTGCCAGCGACAGGGTCAGCACTGAAGCTTTCTTT. Its translation is CASDRVSTEAFF.

This clone has only a few counts. The chain uses TRBV6-1 and TRBJ2-1; no firm D call. V dropped 2 bases and J dropped 0 bases, with 5 bases sitting between them. CDR1 MNHNS and CDR2 SASEGT come from the germline V gene. The CDR3 extends over 14 amino acids. DNA for the CDR3: TGTGCCAGCAGTGAACGAATCTCCTACAATGAGCAGTTCTTC. Its protein product is CASSERISYNEQFF.

This clone was recorded a few times. This chain joins TRBV27 and TRBJ1-3; weak D call: TRBD1 (5 bases). CDR3 size: 16 residues. V was trimmed by 5 bases and J by 3 bases, leaving 17 bases between them. From germline, CDR1 is MNHEY and CDR2 SMNVEV (reference sequence). The CDR3 protein is CASSPSAGASGNTIYF. The CDR3 region has the DNA TGTGCCAGCAGTCCCTCGGCCGGGGCGAGTGGAAACACCATATATTTT.

CDR3 sequence: CASSQVLAGAEEQYF. The CDR3 DNA reads as TGTGCCAGCAGCCAAGTACTAGCGGGAGCGGAAGAGCAGTACTTC. The chain has TRBV3-1 (or the pseudogene TRBV3-2) and TRBJ2-7; 11 bases fit TRBD2. This CDR3 contains 15 residues. CDR1 and CDR2 (germline): LGHDT, YNNKEL (reference sequence). Trimming cost V 1 base and J 7 bases; bases outside gene matches: 6.

This chain links TRBV6-5 with TRBJ1-2, with 8 bases aligning to TRBD1. Germline-derived CDR1 and CDR2 are MNHEY and SVGAGI. The CDR3 is 15 residues long. V dropped 7 bases and J dropped 2; count of bases not matched to a gene: 9. The chain's CDR3 is CASISRTGSNYGYTF. The CDR3 DNA reads TGTGCCAGCATCTCCCGGACAGGGTCGAACTATGGCTACACCTTC.

The chain is built from TRBV18 and TRBJ1-1, with D uncertain. The CDR3 is made up of 13 amino acids. V was cut by 0 bases and J by 3 bases, with 5 bases left in between. Germline V lookup: CDR1 KGHSH, CDR2 LQKENI. CDR3 bases: TGTGCCAGCTCACCACCTACGGACACTGAAGCTTTCTTT. This codes for CASSPPTDTEAFF. Complete variable domain (other parts from reference TRBV18 and TRBJ1-1): NAGVMQNPRHLVRRRGQEARLRCSPMKGHSHVYWYRQLPEEGLKFMVYLQKENIIDESGMPKERFSAEFPKEGPSILRIQQVVRGDSAAYFCASSPPTDTEAFFGQGTRLTVV.

The chain employs TRBV4-1 and TRBJ1-3; tentatively, D is TRBD1 (5 bases). Germline CDR1 is MGHRA and CDR2 is YSYEKL. The CDR3 has 14 amino acids. Trimming took 3 bases from V and 2 from J, leaving 8 bases between them. Here the CDR3 DNA reads TGCGCCAGCAGCCAGACGGGGGCTGGAAACACCATATATTTT. It is translated as CASSQTGAGNTIYF.

This clone was picked up many times. V is TRBV7-2 and J is TRBJ1-2; no reliable D call. Trimming removed 10 bases from V and 6 bases from J, with 18 bases in between. The length of the CDR3 is 13 residues. Germline V gives CDR1 SGHTA, CDR2 FQGNSA. This chain's CDR3 is CATHTNRRDGYTF. The CDR3 nucleotides are TGTGCCACCCATACAAATAGGCGGGATGGCTACACCTTC.

The chain has TRBV7-9 and TRBJ1-1; D call uncertain. Trimming left V 5 bases short and J 5 bases short, with 15 bases between. The CDR3 has 14 residues. Germline assignment: CDR1 SEHNR and CDR2 FQNEAQ (reference sequence). CDR3 DNA sequence: TGTGCCAGCAGCGAAAGACCACAGAAGACTGAAGCTTTCTTT. Protein product: CASSERPQKTEAFF.

The rearrangement links TRBV5-4 to TRBJ2-1, with D perhaps matching TRBD2 (5 bases). There are 13 residues in the CDR3. The germline CDR1 and CDR2 sequences are SGHNT and YYREEE (reference sequence). V was cut by 10 bases and J by 5 bases, with 16 bases left in between. CDR3 nucleotides: TGTGCCGGGAGCTCGGCCCGGGACAATGAGCAGTTCTTC. Protein: CAGSSARDNEQFF.

The CDR3 is CASSVVAGGFDEQFF. DNA of the CDR3: TGTGCCAGCAGCGTAGTAGCGGGAGGGTTCGATGAGCAGTTCTTC. This chain links TRBV9 with TRBJ2-1; the match to TRBD2 covers 11 bases. The CDR3 sequence is 15 residues long. Trimming cost V 0 bases and J 8 bases; bases outside gene matches: 4. The germline V gene encodes CDR1 SGDLS and CDR2 YYNGEE.

V is TRBV7-6 and J is TRBJ1-1, with D perhaps matching TRBD1 (5 bases). From germline, CDR1 is SGHVS and CDR2 FNYEAQ. The CDR3 is 18 residues long. Trimming removed 5 bases from V and 0 bases from J, with 22 bases in between. Here the CDR3 DNA reads TGTGCCAGCAGCCGGTTGGGGGAGGCAGGGTCATTGAACACTGAAGCTTTCTTT. Residues: CASSRLGEAGSLNTEAFF.

This rearrangement joins TRBV5-6 to TRBJ1-3; D is ambiguous. Germline CDR1 and CDR2: SGHDT and YYEEEE. The CDR3 loop spans 16 amino acids. Trimming removed 1 base at V and 0 bases at J, with 11 bases between. In DNA form, the CDR3 reads TGTGCCAGCAGCTTGAGGCTCGGATTCTCTGGAAACACCATATATTTT. This codes for CASSLRLGFSGNTIYF.

The chain uses TRBV27 and TRBJ1-2; D is undetermined. The CDR3 consists of 14 residues. The germline CDR1 and CDR2 sequences are MNHEY and SMNVEV (reference sequence). V lost 3 bases and J lost 5, with 13 bases in between. CDR3 sequence: CASSFSSMGYGYTF. CDR3 bases: TGTGCCAGCAGTTTTAGCTCAATGGGGTATGGCTACACCTTC.